The clone carrying this T cell receptor beta chain appeared many times. The antigen is undetermined. The sample comes from a study of regulatory T cells in long-lasting Graves disease. Construction of the TCR beta libraries employed iRepertoire HTBI primers in conjunction with Arm-PCR of CDR3 regions. A single record per CDR3 protein comes from TCRdb applying MiXCR to the multiplex PCR reads. Of about 400,000 distinct CDR3 sequences in the sample, roughly 20% were seen once. Documented time point: persistent/refractory GD, antithyroid drugs over 5 years with positive TRAb. PBMC-derived RNA was used for the TCR library. Findings of the study overall: Rather than thyroid tissue, only peripheral blood underwent study.

V was trimmed by 10 bases and J by 3 bases, leaving 15 bases between them. Germline loops: CDR1 SNHLY, CDR2 FYNNEI. The length of the CDR3 is 13 residues. This specimen was peripheral blood mononuclear cells (PBMCs), taken when the disease was refractory, from a patient treated with antithyroid drugs. The chain recombines TRBV2 with TRBJ2-5, with D maybe TRBD1 (5 bases). The clonotype comes from a female donor with Graves disease. The DNA of the CDR3 is TGTGCCACCACAGTTTTAGGGGAAGAGACCCAGTACTTC. Amino acid sequence: CATTVLGEETQYF.